This T cell receptor (beta chain) appears in the sequencing data of a study of cytomegalovirus exposure and HLA in healthy donors. Vbeta (60) and Jbeta (13) primers were used in the PCR. Generated by immunoSEQ multiplex PCR, the TCRdb table keeps only in-frame clones and is missing some. The table includes about 180,000 clones, about four fifths detected once. The clonotype originates from a woman in her twenties or thirties in good health and CMV-seronegative. Sequenced input: PBMCs.

CDR3 residues: CASSFGSNPGTGAFF. CDR3 bases: TGTGCCAGCAGCTTTGGGTCAAACCCCGGGACAGGGGCTTTCTTT. The rearrangement uses TRBV11-2 and TRBJ1-1, with 9 nucleotides matching TRBD1. Germline CDR1 is SGHAT and CDR2 is FQNNGV. V gave up 3 bases and J gave up 11 bases; unmatched junction bases: 13. The CDR3 contains 15 residues.